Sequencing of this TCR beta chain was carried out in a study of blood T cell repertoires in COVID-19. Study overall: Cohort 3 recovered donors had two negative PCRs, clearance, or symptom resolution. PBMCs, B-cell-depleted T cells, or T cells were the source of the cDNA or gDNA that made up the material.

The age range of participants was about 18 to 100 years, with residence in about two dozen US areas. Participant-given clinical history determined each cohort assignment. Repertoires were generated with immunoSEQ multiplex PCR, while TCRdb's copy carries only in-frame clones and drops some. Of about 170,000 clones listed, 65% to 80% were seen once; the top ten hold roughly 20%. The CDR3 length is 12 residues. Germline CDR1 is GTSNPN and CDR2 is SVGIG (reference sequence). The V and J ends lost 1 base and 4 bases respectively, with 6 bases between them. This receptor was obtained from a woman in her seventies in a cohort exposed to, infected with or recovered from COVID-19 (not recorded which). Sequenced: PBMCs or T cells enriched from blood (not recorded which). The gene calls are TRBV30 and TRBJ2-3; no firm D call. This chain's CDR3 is CAWSATADTQYF. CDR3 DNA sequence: TGTGCCTGGAGTGCAACAGCAGATACGCAGTATTTT.